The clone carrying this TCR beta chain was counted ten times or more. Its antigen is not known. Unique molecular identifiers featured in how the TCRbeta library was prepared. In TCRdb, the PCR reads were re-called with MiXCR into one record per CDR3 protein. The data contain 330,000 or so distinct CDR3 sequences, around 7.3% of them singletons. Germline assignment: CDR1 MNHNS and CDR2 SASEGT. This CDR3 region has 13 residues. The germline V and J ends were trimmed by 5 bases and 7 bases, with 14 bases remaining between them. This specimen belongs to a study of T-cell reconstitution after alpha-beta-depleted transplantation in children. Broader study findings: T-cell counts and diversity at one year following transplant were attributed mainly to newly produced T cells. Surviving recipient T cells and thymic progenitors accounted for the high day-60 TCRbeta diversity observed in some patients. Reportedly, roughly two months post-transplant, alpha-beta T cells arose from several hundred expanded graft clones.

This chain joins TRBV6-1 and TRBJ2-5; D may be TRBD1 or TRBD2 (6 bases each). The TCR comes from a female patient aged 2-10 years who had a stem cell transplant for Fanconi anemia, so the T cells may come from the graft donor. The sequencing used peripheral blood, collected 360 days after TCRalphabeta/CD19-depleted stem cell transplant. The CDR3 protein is CASSRGAVGTQYF. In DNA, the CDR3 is TGTGCCAGCAGTAGGGGGGCGGTCGGGACCCAGTACTTC.